The 27 T cell receptor beta chains in this list originate from one sample, sequenced in a study of lymphopenia after photon versus proton radiotherapy. TCRdb keeps only in-frame clones here, not all; method: immunoSEQ multiplex PCR. Of approximately 65,000 clones in the sample, roughly 90% are singletons; the top ten hold approximately 2.6%. Sequenced material: peripheral blood, taken from a patient treated with photon-based radiotherapy. The source is a woman in her 70s with pancreatic cancer.

The rearrangement uses TRBV2 and TRBJ1-2, with unresolved D. Between the trimmed V and J ends, which lost 6 bases and 3 bases, there was a span of 14 bases. This CDR3 has 14 amino acids. CDR1 is SNHLY, CDR2 FYNNEI, per germline. The CDR3 here is CASRSTPGHYGYTF. The DNA for the CDR3 is TGTGCCAGCAGATCAACCCCCGGGCACTATGGCTACACCTTC.

This chain connects TRBV7-8 to TRBJ2-7; D is unresolved. V lost 3 bases and J 6 bases, leaving 6 bases between the germline ends. The CDR3 covers 11 residues. Germline-derived CDR1 and CDR2 are SGHVS and FQNEAQ. The CDR3 protein is CASSLEFEQYF. The CDR3 DNA is TGTGCCAGCAGCTTGGAATTCGAGCAGTACTTC.

The chain couples TRBV27 to TRBJ2-7; D tentatively fits TRBD1 or TRBD2 (5 bases each). This CDR3 comprises 14 residues. From germline, CDR1 is MNHEY and CDR2 SMNVEV (reference sequence). V lost 4 bases, J lost 3 bases, and 13 bases lay in between. The DNA of the CDR3 is TGTGCCAGCAGTTCATGGGGGACCAACTACGAGCAGTACTTC. Amino acids: CASSSWGTNYEQYF.

V and J are TRBV30 and TRBJ2-7; D call uncertain. Germline V gene lookup returns CDR1 GTSNPN and CDR2 SVGIG (reference sequence). The CDR3 length is 14 residues. V was cut by 4 bases and J by 2 bases, with 15 bases left in between. The CDR3 nucleotides are TGTGCCTGGAACCCAAACCTTCCCCCCTACGAGCAGTACTTC. Protein product: CAWNPNLPPYEQYF.

V and J are TRBV7-2 and TRBJ2-1; 7 positions match TRBD1. CDR1 and CDR2 from the germline V gene are SGHTA and FQGNSA. Trimming at V came to 0 bases and at J to 7 bases, leaving 9 bases not matched to a gene. The CDR3 sequence is 16 residues long. The CDR3 spells CASSLASGQFVNEQFF. CDR3 in DNA: TGTGCCAGCAGCTTAGCCTCGGGACAGTTTGTTAATGAGCAGTTCTTC. Full variable domain (remainder filled in from reference TRBV7-2 and TRBJ2-1): GAGVSQSPSNKVTEKGKDVELRCDPISGHTALYWYRQSLGQGLEFLIYFQGNSAPDKSGLPSDRFSAERTGGSVSTLTIQRTQQEDSAVYLCASSLASGQFVNEQFFGPGTRLTVL.

This sequence joins TRBV30 and TRBJ1-2, with 9 bases aligning to TRBD1. V was clipped by 6 bases and J by 8 bases; unmatched bases: 13. Germline V gene lookup returns CDR1 GTSNPN and CDR2 SVGIG (reference sequence). This CDR3 comprises 14 residues. The CDR3 DNA follows: TGTGCCTGCCTCCTCCGGGACAGGGTTTGGGGCTACACCTTC. Its translation is CACLLRDRVWGYTF. The full variable domain, completed using reference TRBV30 and TRBJ1-2, is SQTIHQWPATLVQPVGSPLSLECTVEGTSNPNLYWYRQAAGRGLQLLFYSVGIGQISSEVPQNLSASRPQDRQFILSSKKLLLSDSGFYLCACLLRDRVWGYTFGSGTRLTVV.

The chain uses TRBV11-2 and TRBJ2-3; D not resolved. Trimming cost V 0 bases and J 4 bases, with 20 bases left between them. The CDR3 contains 18 residues. Germline V lookup: CDR1 SGHAT, CDR2 FQNNGV. CDR3 DNA: TGTGCCAGCAGCTTAGATGTAGGAGCCAGCTACGACGCAGATACGCAGTATTTT. Amino acids: CASSLDVGASYDADTQYF.

The V call is TRBV27, the J call TRBJ2-3, with 7 bases lining up with TRBD1. The CDR3 extends over 18 amino acids. Trimming cost V 6 bases and J 2 bases; bases outside gene matches: 17. Looked up from germline, CDR1 is MNHEY and CDR2 is SMNVEV (reference sequence). The CDR3 protein is CASSFGRGGVLITDTQYF. The CDR3 nucleotides are TGTGCCAGCAGCTTTGGGAGAGGGGGCGTTCTTATCACAGATACGCAGTATTTT.

J is TRBJ2-2 and V is TRBV4-1, with a possible D match to TRBD1 (6 bases). CDR3 size: 21 residues. V lost 2 bases and J 1 base, leaving 26 bases between the germline ends. Looked up from germline, CDR1 is MGHRA and CDR2 is YSYEKL. CDR3 sequence: CASSQRPSGAEGPGNTGELFF. In DNA, the CDR3 is TGCGCCAGCAGCCAAAGACCATCAGGGGCGGAAGGGCCGGGGAACACCGGGGAGCTGTTTTTT.

This clone came up once. The chain uses TRBV9 and TRBJ2-1, with 8 bases identical to TRBD2. V was pared by 4 bases and J by 6 bases, with 9 bases of the junction left unmatched. The CDR3 has 15 amino acids. The germline V gene encodes CDR1 SGDLS and CDR2 YYNGEE. The CDR3 nucleotides are TGTGCCAGCAGCTCATTCCTGCGGGAGGCCAATGAGCAGTTCTTC. It is translated as CASSSFLREANEQFF.

The chain uses TRBV4-3 and TRBJ2-3; a weak D match, TRBD2 (7 bases). V was cut by 4 bases and J by 4 bases, with 18 bases left in between. Germline V CDR1 and CDR2: LGHNA, YSLEER. The CDR3 length is 16 residues. The CDR3 region has the DNA TGCGCCAGCAGCCTCTCGCGGGGGCTCGTGGCAGATACGCAGTATTTT. Translated, it gives CASSLSRGLVADTQYF.

This rearrangement joins TRBV28 to TRBJ2-7, with D possibly being TRBD1 (6 bases). V lost 8 bases and J lost 3, with 14 bases in between. Germline V gene sequence: CDR1 MDHEN, CDR2 SYDVKM. The CDR3 loop spans 13 amino acids. This CDR3 reads CASWDTDGYEQYF. Here the CDR3 DNA reads TGTGCCAGCTGGGACACGGATGGCTACGAGCAGTACTTC.

The chain is built from TRBV7-2 and TRBJ2-7, with 7 bases aligning to TRBD1. The germline gives CDR1 SGHTA, CDR2 FQGNSA. V lost 1 base and J lost 4; bases outside the gene matches: 13. The CDR3 is 17 amino acids. The CDR3 loop is CASSLVSGRDRQYEQYF. DNA for the CDR3: TGTGCCAGCAGCTTAGTATCGGGACGGGACAGACAATACGAGCAGTACTTC.

This rearrangement joins TRBV4-2 to TRBJ2-7; D possibly uses TRBD1 or TRBD2 (5 bases each). Trimming took 0 bases from V and 0 from J, leaving 15 bases between them. CDR3 size: 17 residues. Germline V lookup: CDR1 LGHNA, CDR2 YNFKEQ. CDR3 coding DNA: TGTGCCAGCAGCCAAGATTGGCTAGCCGACAGCTCCTACGAGCAGTACTTC. Its protein product is CASSQDWLADSSYEQYF.

The rearrangement joins TRBV28 to TRBJ1-4, with TRBD1 identical over 9 bases. The CDR3 runs to 16 residues. Trimming removed 1 base from V and 2 bases from J; junction bases left unmatched: 2. Germline CDR1 and CDR2: MDHEN and SYDVKM. The CDR3 is CASSLYGTGTNEKLFF. CDR3 in DNA: TGTGCCAGCAGTTTATATGGGACAGGGACTAATGAAAAACTGTTTTTT.

The CDR3 coding sequence is TGTGCCAGCAGCGGGCCGGACAGTTTCTCCTACGAGCAGTACTTC. The encoded protein is CASSGPDSFSYEQYF. This sequence joins TRBV9 and TRBJ2-7, with a tentative D call TRBD1 (6 bases). Germline loops: CDR1 SGDLS, CDR2 YYNGEE. V gave up 3 bases and J gave up 0 bases, with 13 bases separating them. CDR3 length: 15 residues.

The V gene is TRBV6-1, the J gene TRBJ2-1; D may be TRBD1 (5 bases). Trimming removed 8 bases from V and 3 bases from J, with 11 bases in between. The germline CDR1 and CDR2 sequences are MNHNS and SASEGT. The CDR3 is made up of 13 amino acids. The CDR3 is CASGGDSYNEQFF. In DNA form, the CDR3 reads TGTGCCAGCGGCGGTGACAGCTACAATGAGCAGTTCTTC.

This sequence joins TRBV18 and TRBJ2-7; a weak D match, TRBD1 (5 bases). The CDR3 consists of 16 residues. Germline V gene lookup returns CDR1 KGHSH and CDR2 LQKENI. V gave up 0 bases and J gave up 2 bases, with 14 bases separating them. The CDR3 region has the DNA TGTGCCAGCTCACCACCGTGGGGCAAGGGCACCTACGAGCAGTACTTC. Protein: CASSPPWGKGTYEQYF.

The chain employs TRBV6-5 and TRBJ2-7; 9 nucleotides line up with TRBD2. V shed 2 bases and J 2 bases; nucleotides not matched to a gene: 4. In germline, CDR1 is MNHEY, CDR2 SVGAGI. The CDR3 loop spans 15 amino acids. The CDR3 is CASSYASGNTYEQYF. DNA for the CDR3: TGTGCCAGCAGTTACGCTAGCGGGAACACCTACGAGCAGTACTTC.

This chain connects TRBV23-1 to TRBJ2-1; TRBD2 matches 7 bases. TRBV23-1 is classed as an ORF, of uncertain function. This CDR3 is 17 amino acids long. The ends lost 0 bases at V and 7 bases at J; junction bases unmatched: 12. This CDR3 reads CASSQSWETSVCNEQFF. CDR3 bases: TGCGCCAGCAGTCAATCTTGGGAAACTAGCGTTTGTAATGAGCAGTTCTTC.

This chain joins TRBV27 and TRBJ2-6; no firm D call. In germline, CDR1 is MNHEY, CDR2 SMNVEV (reference sequence). The CDR3 has 18 residues. Trimming pared 6 bases from V and 0 bases from J, leaving 18 bases between. CDR3 nucleotide sequence: TGTGCCAGCAGCCCCGACGGCGCGCTGAACTCTGGGGCCAACGTCCTGACTTTC. Translating gives CASSPDGALNSGANVLTF.

This chain uses TRBV7-2 with TRBJ1-5; D is possibly TRBD1 (6 bases). This CDR3 is built from 15 residues. Germline V gene sequence: CDR1 SGHTA, CDR2 FQGNSA. V lost 3 bases to trimming and J lost 7 bases, with 16 bases between them. The CDR3 is CASSLETPRGQPQHF. CDR3 nucleotide sequence: TGTGCCAGCAGCTTGGAAACCCCCAGGGGACAGCCCCAGCATTTT.

In its sample, this clone was seen once. V gene TRBV6-5 combines with J gene TRBJ2-7; a weak D match, TRBD2 (7 bases). V lost 8 bases to trimming and J lost 3 bases, with 17 bases between them. Germline V gene data show CDR1 as MNHEY and CDR2 as SVGAGI. The CDR3 length is 14 residues. The chain's CDR3 is CASGPAGAYYEQYF. CDR3 nucleotides: TGTGCCAGCGGGCCCGCGGGGGCGTACTACGAGCAGTACTTC.

The J gene is TRBJ2-1, the V gene TRBV4-1, with 7 bases lining up with TRBD2. Germline V gene data show CDR1 as MGHRA and CDR2 as YSYEKL. The CDR3 totals 16 residues. The J segment lost 2 bases and the V segment lost 4 bases, leaving 8 bases of the junction unmatched. The CDR3 nucleotides are TGCGCCAGCAGCCCCACTGGAGGGAGGGCCTACAATGAGCAGTTCTTC. Encoded protein: CASSPTGGRAYNEQFF.

V usage is TRBV5-1 and J usage is TRBJ2-1; 7 bases match TRBD1. Germline V CDR1 and CDR2: SGHRS, YFSETQ. Trimming removed 2 bases from V and 1 base from J; junction bases left unmatched: 3. The CDR3 is 15 amino acids. CDR3 sequence reads: CASSFRQGSYNEQFF. CDR3 sequence (DNA): TGCGCCAGCAGCTTTCGACAGGGATCCTACAATGAGCAGTTCTTC. Variable domain in full (rest from reference TRBV5-1 and TRBJ2-1): KAGVTQTPRYLIKTRGQQVTLSCSPISGHRSVSWYQQTPGQGLQFLFEYFSETQRNKGNFPGRFSGRQFSNSRSEMNVSTLELGDSALYLCASSFRQGSYNEQFFGPGTRLTVL.

The V call is TRBV6-5, the J call TRBJ2-7; no reliable D call. With 0 bases removed from V and 3 bases from J, the gap between germline ends came to 6 bases. The germline gives CDR1 MNHEY, CDR2 SVGAGI. This CDR3 has 13 amino acids. CDR3 region: CASSYSKRYEQYF. CDR3 coding DNA: TGTGCCAGCAGTTACTCGAAGCGCTACGAGCAGTACTTC.

This chain uses TRBV7-6 with TRBJ2-1; 9 positions agree with TRBD2. CDR1 and CDR2 from the germline V gene are SGHVS and FNYEAQ. V shed 1 base, J shed 0 bases, and the junction held 7 bases outside the gene matches. This CDR3 comprises 18 residues. CDR3 loop: CASSLGVAGELSYNEQFF. The CDR3 nucleotides are TGTGCCAGCAGCTTAGGAGTAGCGGGGGAACTCTCCTACAATGAGCAGTTCTTC.